The TCR beta chain described here comes from a study of blood T cell repertoires in COVID-19. CDR3 length: 12 amino acids. The germline V and J ends were trimmed by 6 bases and 1 base, with 3 bases remaining between them. The germline CDR1 and CDR2 sequences are MDHEN and SYDVKM. Source study methods: Amplifying reference gene primers gave estimates of nucleated cell counts. Sequencing was performed with immunoSEQ multiplex PCR; in TCRdb, only in-frame clones are kept and a portion is missing. The DNA was the basis for D and trimming; V, J and clone size are from that table. This sample has tens of thousands of clones, with 79% found just once.

This chain joins TRBV28 and TRBJ1-4; D gene ambiguous. This TCR derives from a man aged 60 to 75 with acute or convalescent COVID-19. The sample taken for sequencing was peripheral blood. CDR3: CASSRTNEKLFF. CDR3 coding DNA: TGTGCCAGCAGCAGAACTAATGAAAAACTGTTTTTT.